Sequencing of this TCR beta chain was carried out in a study of T cells in narcolepsy. V lost 7 bases and J lost 4; bases outside the gene matches: 9. The CDR3 totals 14 residues. CDR1 and CDR2 from the germline V gene are MNHEY and SVGAGI. Measured with immunoSEQ multiplex PCR; TCRdb has only the in-frame clones, and not every one. The sample includes some 37,000 clones, roughly 84% of them seen just once. Concerning this clone: What it binds is not known.

Broader study findings: HCRT-specific and TRIB2-specific autoreactive clonotypes appeared among same-patient CSF and blood CD4+ clonotypes.

The V gene is TRBV6-5, the J gene TRBJ2-7; TRBD1 matches at 8 bases. The source of this sequence is a human donor with narcolepsy. Sequencing was done on a sample of CD45RA- memory CD4+ T cells from PBMCs. The CDR3 DNA reads TGTGCCAGCATCGCCCCCGGACAGGGTTACGAGCAGTACTTC. This encodes CASIAPGQGYEQYF.